What follows are 30 T cell receptor beta chains derived from one specimen sequenced in a study of T cell responses to AZD1222 COVID-19 vaccine. Produced via immunoSEQ multiplex PCR; TCRdb's table is partial and in-frame only. The sample records about 67,000 clones, under 90% being singletons. Source: peripheral blood, taken on day 0 of AZD1222 vaccination. These receptors all come from an adult in good health.

J is TRBJ1-2 and V is TRBV6-4; D call uncertain. Germline-derived CDR1 and CDR2 are MRHNA and SNTAGT. CDR3 size: 14 residues. V gave up 6 bases and J gave up 7 bases, with 18 bases separating them. The DNA of the CDR3 is TGTGCCAGCAGCCGAGGCGGTTTTGAGGGTGGCTACACCTTC. It specifies CASSRGGFEGGYTF.

The V gene is TRBV5-5, the J gene TRBJ1-5, with D possibly being TRBD1 (6 bases). Germline CDR1 SGHKS, CDR2 YYEKEE (reference sequence). The germline V and J ends were trimmed by 0 bases and 3 bases, with 13 bases remaining between them. The CDR3 covers 16 residues. CDR3 residues: CASSLDVDRNNQPQHF. The CDR3 bases are TGTGCCAGCAGCTTGGATGTCGACAGGAACAATCAGCCCCAGCATTTT.

The rearrangement uses TRBV24-1 and TRBJ1-2, with a possible D match to TRBD1 (6 bases). V lost 5 bases and J lost 1, with 10 bases in between. Germline V gene data show CDR1 as KGHDR and CDR2 as SFDVKD. The CDR3 is 14 amino acids. Here the CDR3 DNA reads TGTGCCACCAGTGGGCAGGGGTATAACTATGGCTACACCTTC. Translated, it gives CATSGQGYNYGYTF.

The chain employs TRBV28 and TRBJ1-1; the match to TRBD1 covers 7 bases. The CDR3 sequence is 13 residues long. The V and J ends lost 4 bases and 6 bases, in that order; junction bases with no gene match: 5. CDR1 and CDR2 (germline): MDHEN, SYDVKM. In DNA, the CDR3 is TGTGCCAGCAGTTCGACAGGGTACGCTGAAGCTTTCTTT. Protein: CASSSTGYAEAFF.

The chain joins TRBV18 to TRBJ2-7, with 13 bases fitting TRBD2. The V gene end was trimmed by 6 bases and the J gene end by 5 bases; junction bases not matched to a gene: 7. The CDR3 consists of 15 residues. Per the germline V gene, CDR1 is KGHSH and CDR2 is LQKENI. In nucleotides, the CDR3 is TGTGCCAGCTCTCTACTAGCGGGAGGGATCGACGAGCAGTACTTC. It specifies CASSLLAGGIDEQYF.

The chain joins TRBV24-1 to TRBJ1-1; D might be TRBD1 (6 bases). Looked up from germline, CDR1 is KGHDR and CDR2 is SFDVKD. The CDR3 totals 13 residues. Trimming took off 7 bases at V and 4 bases at J, with 12 bases between the two ends. The CDR3: CATRGAGSTEAFF. Here the CDR3 DNA reads TGTGCCACCAGGGGGGCAGGCTCCACTGAAGCTTTCTTT.

The chain couples TRBV19 to TRBJ2-1, with TRBD2 matching over 10 bases. The trim removed 5 bases at V and 8 bases at J, leaving 9 bases unmatched. The germline gives CDR1 LNHDA, CDR2 SQIVND (reference sequence). The CDR3 consists of 15 residues. CDR3 loop: CASSFPLAGEDEQFF. In nucleotides, the CDR3 is TGTGCCAGTAGTTTCCCCCTAGCGGGAGAGGATGAGCAGTTCTTC.

The chain recombines TRBV11-3 with TRBJ2-2; D assignment may be TRBD1 or TRBD2 (5 bases each). CDR1 and CDR2 from the germline V gene are SGHNT and YENEEA. The CDR3 totals 15 residues. The ends were cut back, 3 bases at V and 2 bases at J, with 10 bases in the middle. The CDR3: CASSFGTYNTGELFF. CDR3 nucleotides: TGTGCCAGCAGCTTCGGGACCTATAACACCGGGGAGCTGTTTTTT.

The genes are TRBV4-3 and TRBJ1-5, with D perhaps TRBD1 (5 bases). This CDR3 has 15 residues. Trimming removed 0 bases from V and 1 base from J, with 7 bases in between. Looked up from germline, CDR1 is LGHNA and CDR2 is YSLEER. The CDR3 sequence: CASSQDRASNQPQHF. As DNA, the CDR3 is TGCGCCAGCAGCCAAGACAGGGCGAGCAATCAGCCCCAGCATTTT.

The rearrangement joins TRBV3-1 (or the pseudogene TRBV3-2) to TRBJ2-5, with 9 bases lining up with TRBD2. Germline loops: CDR1 LGHDT, CDR2 YNNKEL (reference sequence). V was clipped by 4 bases and J by 3 bases; unmatched bases: 6. This CDR3 is built from 15 residues. The CDR3 loop is CASSPPAGGKETQYF. CDR3 coding DNA: TGTGCCAGCAGCCCCCCGGCGGGGGGGAAAGAGACCCAGTACTTC.

The J gene is TRBJ2-1, the V gene TRBV30, with 8 positions matching TRBD2. Germline V CDR1 and CDR2: GTSNPN, SVGIG (reference sequence). The CDR3 has 15 amino acids. The ends lost 4 bases at V and 0 bases at J; junction bases unmatched: 5. CDR3 protein: CAWKPGGSSYNEQFF. The CDR3 DNA is TGTGCCTGGAAACCGGGGGGGAGCTCCTACAATGAGCAGTTCTTC. The variable domain in full, completed from reference TRBV30 and TRBJ2-1, reads SQTIHQWPATLVQPVGSPLSLECTVEGTSNPNLYWYRQAAGRGLQLLFYSVGIGQISSEVPQNLSASRPQDRQFILSSKKLLLSDSGFYLCAWKPGGSSYNEQFFGPGTRLTVL.

The V and J genes are TRBV27 and TRBJ2-4, with TRBD2 matching 8 bases. This CDR3 contains 17 residues. Trimming took 4 bases from V and 1 from J; bases not matched to a gene: 9. Germline assignment: CDR1 MNHEY and CDR2 SMNVEV (reference sequence). CDR3 DNA sequence: TGTGCCAGCAGTTACCGGGGGGGGAGCGGGGCCAAAAACATTCAGTACTTC. This sequence encodes CASSYRGGSGAKNIQYF.

V and J are TRBV7-2 and TRBJ1-3; tentatively, D is TRBD1 (5 bases). The germline V gene has CDR1 SGHTA and CDR2 FQGNSA. Trimming pared 1 base from V and 4 bases from J, leaving 17 bases between. The CDR3 length is 17 residues. This CDR3 reads CASSLGVSGRLGNTIYF. Here the CDR3 DNA reads TGTGCCAGCAGCTTAGGAGTCTCGGGGCGTCTGGGAAACACCATATATTTT.

The chain employs TRBV7-2 and TRBJ2-1, with D hard to call. With 2 bases removed from V and 5 bases from J, the gap between germline ends came to 19 bases. The germline gives CDR1 SGHTA, CDR2 FQGNSA. The CDR3 has 17 residues. CDR3 loop: CASSLNPANLGNNEQFF. CDR3 nucleotide sequence: TGTGCCAGCAGCTTAAACCCGGCCAACCTGGGGAACAATGAGCAGTTCTTC.

The chain employs TRBV7-2 and TRBJ2-1; D gene uncertain. CDR1 is SGHTA, CDR2 FQGNSA, per germline. This CDR3 comprises 14 residues. V was trimmed by 3 bases and J by 6 bases, leaving 12 bases between them. This CDR3 reads CASSFGSAGNEQFF. In DNA, the CDR3 is TGTGCCAGCAGCTTTGGCTCAGCAGGCAATGAGCAGTTCTTC.

The rearrangement joins TRBV11-2 to TRBJ2-6, with D unclear. Germline CDR1 reads SGHAT; CDR2 reads FQNNGV. The CDR3 is 13 amino acids. The V gene lost 1 base and the J gene lost 2 bases, with 0 bases spanning the gap. The CDR3 loop reads CASSLAGANVLTF. DNA of the CDR3: TGTGCCAGCAGCTTAGCTGGGGCCAACGTCCTGACTTTC.

The V call is TRBV19, the J call TRBJ1-2; D is unclear. The germline gives CDR1 LNHDA, CDR2 SQIVND (reference sequence). V lost 0 bases to trimming and J lost 8 bases, with 16 bases between them. CDR3 size: 15 residues. The CDR3 nucleotides read TGTGCCAGTAGTATAGATGTGCCGCCATGGTTCGGCTACACCTTC. It yields the protein CASSIDVPPWFGYTF.

V is TRBV28 and J is TRBJ2-5; possible D gene TRBD2, 5 bases. Trimming shortened V by 4 bases and J by 5 bases, and 8 bases separated the two germline ends. CDR1 MDHEN and CDR2 SYDVKM come from the germline V gene. The CDR3 contains 12 residues. In DNA, the CDR3 is TGTGCCAGCAGTTACGGGATTGAGACCCAGTACTTC. Translation: CASSYGIETQYF.

The chain couples TRBV2 to TRBJ2-7, with D possibly being TRBD2 (5 bases). Looked up from germline, CDR1 is SNHLY and CDR2 is FYNNEI. The V and J ends lost 11 bases and 5 bases respectively, with 16 bases between them. The CDR3 contains 12 residues. The CDR3 DNA is TGTGCCTGCGGAGGAATAGGCGACGAGCAGTACTTC. It is translated as CACGGIGDEQYF.

The rearrangement joins TRBV6-2 or TRBV6-3 to TRBJ1-5; no reliable D call. The V and J ends lost 5 bases and 1 base respectively, with 6 bases between them. The CDR3 has 13 residues. Germline-derived CDR1 and CDR2 are MNHEY and SVGEGT. In DNA, the CDR3 is TGTGCCAGCAGTGATATAAGCAATCAGCCCCAGCATTTT. Translated, it gives CASSDISNQPQHF.

The chain couples TRBV10-3 to TRBJ1-3; D uncertain. Trimming removed 2 bases from V and 4 bases from J, with 9 bases in between. Per the germline V gene, CDR1 is ENHRY and CDR2 is SYGVKD. The CDR3 covers 14 residues. As DNA, the CDR3 is TGTGCCATCAGTGAGACGGGCAGAGGAAACACCATATATTTT. It translates to CAISETGRGNTIYF.

The chain has TRBV7-2 and TRBJ2-4; D is uncertain. CDR3 length equals 17 residues. Between the trimmed V and J ends, which lost 1 base and 0 bases, there was a span of 13 bases. Germline V lookup: CDR1 SGHTA, CDR2 FQGNSA. The CDR3 nucleotides are TGTGCCAGCAGCTTAGAGTGGGGTCGCCCAGCCAAAAACATTCAGTACTTC. Translated, it gives CASSLEWGRPAKNIQYF.

The gene calls are TRBV12-3 or TRBV12-4 and TRBJ1-2; D is unresolved. Trimming left V 2 bases short and J 5 bases short, with 9 bases between. This CDR3 comprises 13 residues. CDR3 loop: CASSLTGRYGYTF. CDR3 DNA: TGTGCCAGCAGTTTAACCGGGAGATATGGCTACACCTTC.

The J gene is TRBJ2-3, the V gene TRBV7-3; D is uncertain. The CDR3 totals 14 residues. Germline V lookup: CDR1 SGHTA, CDR2 FQGTGA. V was shortened by 3 bases and J by 2 bases, with 9 bases between the two germline ends. CDR3 sequence (DNA): TGTGCCAGCAGCTTGAGGCCATCCACAGATACGCAGTATTTT. This encodes CASSLRPSTDTQYF.

CDR3 in DNA: TGTGCCAGCAGCCAAAATATGGACAGGGGAAGAGCTTTCTTT. Translation gives CASSQNMDRGRAFF. The chain has TRBV3-1 (or the pseudogene TRBV3-2) and TRBJ1-1, with TRBD1 matching 9 bases. This CDR3 region has 14 residues. The V gene end was trimmed by 2 bases and the J gene end by 10 bases; junction bases not matched to a gene: 8. CDR1 and CDR2 (germline): LGHDT, YNNKEL (reference sequence).

V usage is TRBV18 and J usage is TRBJ2-3, with TRBD2 as a possible D gene (5 bases). V lost 3 bases and J 6 bases, leaving 10 bases between the germline ends. Per germline, CDR1 KGHSH and CDR2 LQKENI. The CDR3 consists of 13 residues. Here the CDR3 DNA reads TGTGCCAGCTCACCTACGTTAGCGGATACGCAGTATTTT. As protein: CASSPTLADTQYF. The whole variable domain, filled in from reference TRBV18 and TRBJ2-3, reads NAGVMQNPRHLVRRRGQEARLRCSPMKGHSHVYWYRQLPEEGLKFMVYLQKENIIDESGMPKERFSAEFPKEGPSILRIQQVVRGDSAAYFCASSPTLADTQYFGPGTRLTVL.

The J gene is TRBJ2-7, the V gene TRBV9, with D hard to call. The V gene's germline CDR1 is SGDLS and CDR2 YYNGEE. The CDR3 runs to 14 residues. Trimming removed 0 bases from V and 5 bases from J, with 12 bases in between. The CDR3 nucleotides are TGTGCCAGCAGCGTAGAAGGATTGGGGAACGAGCAGTACTTC. Amino acid sequence: CASSVEGLGNEQYF.

The rearrangement uses TRBV18 and TRBJ1-1; no clear D. CDR1 and CDR2 from the germline V gene are KGHSH and LQKENI. Trimming removed 2 bases from V and 1 base from J, with 14 bases in between. The CDR3 is made up of 16 amino acids. The CDR3 region is CASSPRNGRGNTEAFF. The DNA for the CDR3 is TGTGCCAGCTCACCAAGGAATGGAAGAGGGAACACTGAAGCTTTCTTT.

V and J are TRBV28 and TRBJ2-3; D remains unclear. The CDR3 runs 12 residues. V was shortened by 3 bases and J by 12 bases, with 13 bases between the two germline ends. CDR1 is MDHEN, CDR2 SYDVKM, per germline. This CDR3 is CASSFRSIQQYF. In DNA, the CDR3 is TGTGCCAGCAGTTTCAGGTCTATTCAACAGTATTTT.

The rearrangement uses TRBV7-8 and TRBJ2-7, with a weak D call TRBD1 (5 bases). The CDR3 covers 14 residues. From germline, CDR1 is SGHVS and CDR2 FQNEAQ. Between the trimmed V and J ends, which lost 5 bases and 7 bases, there was a span of 18 bases. The CDR3 nucleotides read TGTGCCAGCAGCAGAAGGACAACTTCGAGGGAGCAGTACTTC. It specifies CASSRRTTSREQYF. Filled out from reference TRBV7-8 and TRBJ2-7, the complete variable domain reads GAGVSQSPRYKVAKRGQDVALRCDPISGHVSLFWYQQALGQGPEFLTYFQNEAQLDKSGLPSDRFFAERPEGSVSTLKIQRTQQEDSAVYLCASSRRTTSREQYFGPGTRLTVT.